Presented here are 2 T cell receptor beta chains from one specimen sequenced in a study of control samples from healthy donors and cancer patients. Produced via immunoSEQ multiplex PCR; TCRdb's table is partial and in-frame only. The table records about 60,000 clones, approximately 91% of them present only once. The sample consisted of blood. Receptor source: a man in his forties or fifties in good health.

The J gene is TRBJ2-3, the V gene TRBV15; D possibly corresponds to TRBD1 (5 bases). CDR1 is LNHNV and CDR2 is YYDKDF in the germline V gene (reference sequence). CDR3 length equals 15 residues. V gave up 0 bases and J gave up 4 bases, with 11 bases separating them. This chain's CDR3 is CATSRDLEGADTQYF. CDR3 nucleotides: TGTGCCACCAGCAGAGATCTAGAAGGGGCAGATACGCAGTATTTT.

V gene TRBV7-2 combines with J gene TRBJ1-6, with a weak D call TRBD1 (6 bases). V was cut by 1 base and J by 0 bases, with 13 bases left in between. Germline CDR1 reads SGHTA; CDR2 reads FQGNSA. The length of the CDR3 is 18 residues. The CDR3 loop reads CASSLEGVSSSYNSPLHF. The CDR3 DNA reads TGTGCCAGCAGCTTAGAGGGGGTCTCAAGCTCCTATAATTCACCCCTCCACTTT. The whole variable domain, filled in from reference TRBV7-2 and TRBJ1-6, reads GAGVSQSPSNKVTEKGKDVELRCDPISGHTALYWYRQSLGQGLEFLIYFQGNSAPDKSGLPSDRFSAERTGGSVSTLTIQRTQQEDSAVYLCASSLEGVSSSYNSPLHFGNGTRLTVT.